This T cell receptor (beta chain) emerged from a study of tumor-infiltrating lymphocytes in localized non-small cell lung cancer. The overall study: Patients included smokers and never-smokers with various histologies, some sampled after neoadjuvant chemotherapy. From each patient, both tumor and uninvolved lung, non-adjacent to tumor, were sampled. Study results and limitations: No T-cell fraction difference was seen between IM1 and IM2 tumors. Different pieces of the same tissue were used for each assay.

A word on this clone: Its antigen remains unidentified.

V shed 0 bases and J shed 4 bases, with 12 bases lying between them. CDR1 is LGHNA, CDR2 YSLEER, per germline. The CDR3 length is 15 residues. Here immunoSEQ multiplex PCR was the method, and the copy in TCRdb shows in-frame clones only, minus some. The sample has about 13,000 clones, around 72% seen once. The sequence was collected from a human donor with non-small cell lung cancer. The sequencing sample was made of uninvolved lung tissue not adjacent to the tumor. The J gene is TRBJ1-2, the V gene TRBV4-3; TRBD1 might be the D (6 bases). This CDR3 reads CASSQEIVGGYGYTF. The CDR3 DNA reads TGCGCCAGCAGCCAAGAGATCGTAGGGGGCTATGGCTACACCTTC.